This T cell receptor beta chain was sequenced during a study of T-cell memory formation after mild COVID-19. General study points: The appearance of some responding clones in pre-infection memory suggested that cross-reactive memory joined.

TCRdb processed the 5' RACE reads anew with MiXCR; each CDR3 protein has one entry. In the table there are hundreds of thousands of distinct CDR3 sequences, less than 20% of which are singletons. Trimming removed 5 bases from V and 5 bases from J; junction bases left unmatched: 12. In germline, CDR1 is SGHTA, CDR2 FQGNSA. The CDR3 runs to 17 residues. As concerns this clonotype: Its cognate antigen is unknown.

The receptor was isolated from a young man who had mild COVID-19 (a few samples of this study predate the infection). Cell type and time point are not known. Specimen: PBMCs or a T cell subset sorted from them (not recorded which). The rearrangement uses TRBV7-2 and TRBJ2-5; 12 nucleotides line up with TRBD2. CDR3 loop: CASSRRTSGVRAETQYF. The CDR3 nucleotides read TGTGCCAGCAGCCGCCGGACTAGCGGGGTCCGGGCCGAGACCCAGTACTTC. Together with reference TRBV7-2 and TRBJ2-5, the CDR3 gives the full variable domain: GAGVSQSPSNKVTEKGKDVELRCDPISGHTALYWYRQSLGQGLEFLIYFQGNSAPDKSGLPSDRFSAERTGGSVSTLTIQRTQQEDSAVYLCASSRRTSGVRAETQYFGPGTRLLVL.